These 8 T cell receptor beta chains came from one sample sequenced in a study of shared clonotypes between healthy human individuals. Here immunoSEQ multiplex PCR was the method, and the copy in TCRdb shows in-frame clones only, minus some. The sample yields roughly 490,000 clones, 79% seen once. The material sequenced was PBMCs. The receptors here all came from a woman aged 40 to 49 in good health. Some clones in this sample may be carry-over from other donors' samples.

With regard to this clone: This specimen includes other DNA sequences encoding the same CDR3. The chain uses TRBV6-1 and TRBJ1-2; no firm D call. V lost 3 bases and J lost 2, with 10 bases in between. Germline V gives CDR1 MNHNS, CDR2 SASEGT. The CDR3 covers 14 residues. The CDR3 bases are TGTGCCAGCAGTGAGGTTTGGGGAAACTATGGCTACACCTTC. The encoded protein is CASSEVWGNYGYTF.

In its sample, this clone was seen a few times. The chain carries TRBV18 and TRBJ1-1, with TRBD1 matching over 7 bases. Looked up from germline, CDR1 is KGHSH and CDR2 is LQKENI. The trim removed 2 bases at V and 2 bases at J, leaving 8 bases unmatched. This CDR3 region has 16 residues. DNA of the CDR3: TGTGCCAGCTCACCAAGCGTTACAGGGGTAAACACTGAAGCTTTCTTT. Translated, it gives CASSPSVTGVNTEAFF.

The chain links TRBV9 to TRBJ1-2; D gene uncertain. The germline gives CDR1 SGDLS, CDR2 YYNGEE. Trimming shortened V by 0 bases and J by 6 bases, and 18 bases separated the two germline ends. The CDR3 covers 16 residues. CDR3: CASSVVGSGPQDGYTF. The CDR3 DNA is TGTGCCAGCAGCGTAGTTGGGTCCGGACCTCAGGATGGCTACACCTTC.

The J gene is TRBJ1-4, the V gene TRBV5-8, with a tentative D call TRBD1 (6 bases). Germline CDR1 is SGHTS and CDR2 is YDEGEE. V dropped 0 bases and J dropped 8 bases, with 14 bases sitting between them. CDR3 length: 15 residues. The chain's CDR3 is CASSLALQGWEKLFF. CDR3 nucleotide sequence: TGTGCCAGCAGCTTGGCTTTACAGGGCTGGGAAAAACTGTTTTTT.

The chain uses TRBV30 and TRBJ1-4; D is unclear. V was shortened by 2 bases and J by 3 bases, with 13 bases between the two germline ends. CDR3 length: 15 residues. CDR1 and CDR2 (germline): GTSNPN, SVGIG (reference sequence). The CDR3 DNA is TGTGCCTGGAGTATTCGCAGCCTACCTAATGAAAAACTGTTTTTT. Its translation: CAWSIRSLPNEKLFF.

The chain employs TRBV7-9 and TRBJ1-2; D ambiguous. Germline V gene data show CDR1 as SEHNR and CDR2 as FQNEAQ (reference sequence). This CDR3 region has 12 residues. V was pared by 3 bases and J by 8 bases, with 10 bases between. The CDR3 DNA follows: TGTGCCAGCAGCTTCCATAGTGGGGGCTACACCTTC. This translates into CASSFHSGGYTF. Full variable domain (rest looked up from reference TRBV7-9 and TRBJ1-2): DTGVSQNPRHKITKRGQNVTFRCDPISEHNRLYWYRQTLGQGPEFLTYFQNEAQLEKSRLLSDRFSAERPKGSFSTLEIQRTEQGDSAMYLCASSFHSGGYTFGSGTRLTVV.

Concerning this clone itself: The sample holds other DNA sequences that translate to the same CDR3. The rearrangement joins TRBV7-9 to TRBJ2-3; D is undetermined. CDR1 SEHNR and CDR2 FQNEAQ come from the germline V gene (reference sequence). The CDR3 loop spans 14 amino acids. Trimming removed 5 bases from V and 0 bases from J, with 9 bases in between. The DNA of the CDR3 is TGTGCCAGCAGCCTCTCGGACAGCACAGATACGCAGTATTTT. This gives the protein CASSLSDSTDTQYF.

The genes are TRBV28 and TRBJ2-1; D ambiguous. Per germline, CDR1 MDHEN and CDR2 SYDVKM. V was pared by 5 bases and J by 2 bases, with 13 bases between. The CDR3 runs 15 residues. The CDR3 protein is CASSGVGGTYNEQFF. As DNA, the CDR3 is TGTGCCAGCAGTGGGGTGGGTGGGACCTACAATGAGCAGTTCTTC.